The rows below give T cell receptor beta chains drawn from one sample of a study of prognosis after radiotherapy for stage I lung cancer. Using its own MiXCR run on the multiplex PCR reads, TCRdb lists one record per CDR3 protein. The table includes roughly 14,000 distinct CDR3 sequences, 30% detected once. Sample: PBMCs, taken before or after stereotactic body radiation therapy (not recorded which). Source of these receptors: a donor at least 50 years old with non-small cell lung cancer. The CDR3 runs from the conserved cysteine through the conserved F or W.

V gene: TRBV2; J gene: TRBJ2-1; CDR3 protein: CASSVSPGSNEQFF
V gene: TRBV6-2/TRBV6-3; J gene: TRBJ1-5; CDR3 protein: CASSSRTGNQPQHF
V gene: TRBV7-2; J gene: TRBJ2-2; CDR3 protein: CASSPDSGATKTGELFF
V gene: TRBV3-1; J gene: TRBJ2-7; CDR3 protein: CASSQDFVLSSYEQYF
V gene: TRBV6-2/TRBV6-3; J gene: TRBJ2-2; CDR3 protein: CASSDTDTGELFF
V gene: TRBV5-1; J gene: TRBJ1-4; CDR3 protein: CASSLGSGAGSEKLFF
V gene: TRBV30; J gene: TRBJ1-1; CDR3 protein: CAWSVGWNTEAFF
V gene: TRBV2; J gene: TRBJ2-1; CDR3 protein: CASSESASGSGEQFF
V gene: TRBV5-1; J gene: TRBJ1-2; CDR3 protein: CASSSRWQGEGYTF
V gene: TRBV19; J gene: TRBJ1-5; CDR3 protein: CASSNVNQPQHF
V gene: TRBV29-1; J gene: TRBJ2-5; CDR3 protein: CSVLSGPVETQYF
V gene: TRBV2; J gene: TRBJ2-7; CDR3 protein: CASRGTGVYEQYF
V gene: TRBV6-1; J gene: TRBJ2-1; CDR3 protein: CASRPTGGNYNEQFF
V gene: TRBV12-3/TRBV12-4; J gene: TRBJ2-2; CDR3 protein: CASRDRGDTGELFF
V gene: TRBV5-1; J gene: TRBJ1-4; CDR3 protein: CASSPWGGKAEKLFF
V gene: TRBV5-5; J gene: TRBJ1-3; CDR3 protein: CASSWDIGRSGNTIYF
V gene: TRBV2; J gene: TRBJ2-7; CDR3 protein: CASTEGFQRASYEQYF
V gene: TRBV3-1; J gene: TRBJ1-4; CDR3 protein: CASSQSGGEEKLFF
V gene: TRBV28; J gene: TRBJ1-2; CDR3 protein: CASSLRLVDYGYTF
V gene: TRBV19; J gene: TRBJ1-2; CDR3 protein: CASSIEQGRFNGYTF
V gene: TRBV6-1; J gene: TRBJ1-5; CDR3 protein: CASRYQGINQPQHF
V gene: TRBV5-6; J gene: TRBJ1-1; CDR3 protein: CASSNGVFVTEAFF
V gene: TRBV12-3/TRBV12-4; J gene: TRBJ2-2; CDR3 protein: CASSPRVQTGELFF
V gene: TRBV6-4; J gene: TRBJ2-1; CDR3 protein: CASIGRGTGTTNEEFF
V gene: TRBV27; J gene: TRBJ1-5; CDR3 protein: CASLPTDWGADQPQHF
V gene: TRBV6-1; J gene: TRBJ1-3; CDR3 protein: CASTEGGLGNTIYF
V gene: TRBV28; J gene: TRBJ2-7; CDR3 protein: CASSLGSGTEYEQYF
V gene: TRBV20-1; J gene: TRBJ1-5; CDR3 protein: CSARVPQGAEGNQPQHF
V gene: TRBV2; J gene: TRBJ2-1; CDR3 protein: CANSQRNSYNEQFF
V gene: TRBV11-2; J gene: TRBJ2-4; CDR3 protein: CASSLATNIQYF
V gene: TRBV6-6; J gene: TRBJ1-1; CDR3 protein: CASSYSGKTEAFF
V gene: TRBV10-3; J gene: TRBJ2-6; CDR3 protein: CAISESGTSGANVLTF
V gene: TRBV2; J gene: TRBJ2-7; CDR3 protein: CAITEGFQRASYVQYF
V gene: TRBV6-2/TRBV6-3; J gene: TRBJ1-6; CDR3 protein: CASGAPGGDNNSPLLF
V gene: TRBV29-1; J gene: TRBJ2-5; CDR3 protein: CSVVVRGVPPETQYF
V gene: TRBV19; J gene: TRBJ1-6; CDR3 protein: CASSISDRGGSPLHF
V gene: TRBV12-3/TRBV12-4; J gene: TRBJ2-5; CDR3 protein: CASSYFKGPQETQYF
V gene: TRBV28; J gene: TRBJ2-2; CDR3 protein: CASSLFDRGFTGELFF
V gene: TRBV19; J gene: TRBJ2-4; CDR3 protein: CASTPTGGEAKNIKYF
V gene: TRBV6-4; J gene: TRBJ2-5; CDR3 protein: CAGSRISGAQYF
V gene: TRBV6-1; J gene: TRBJ2-1; CDR3 protein: CASSPYRGAGYNEQFF
V gene: TRBV6-5; J gene: TRBJ1-2; CDR3 protein: CASSSIRGGIHGYTF
V gene: TRBV6-2/TRBV6-3; J gene: TRBJ2-3; CDR3 protein: CASSFRQGGTDTQYF
V gene: TRBV6-2/TRBV6-3; J gene: TRBJ2-3; CDR3 protein: CASSYEGAPTDTQYF
V gene: TRBV6-1; J gene: TRBJ2-7; CDR3 protein: CASLLGLAGDDQCF
V gene: TRBV6-2/TRBV6-3; J gene: TRBJ1-6; CDR3 protein: CASSTGGMDNSPLHF
V gene: TRBV4-1; J gene: TRBJ2-2; CDR3 protein: CANSQEGASGGAGELFF
V gene: TRBV6-1; J gene: TRBJ2-3; CDR3 protein: CASSGGQGATDTQYF
V gene: TRBV10-3; J gene: TRBJ1-1; CDR3 protein: CAISESSPTEAFF
V gene: TRBV18; J gene: TRBJ1-1; CDR3 protein: CASSPYTDSLNTEAFF
V gene: TRBV2; J gene: TRBJ2-5; CDR3 protein: CATNPPVGDEQF
V gene: TRBV2; J gene: TRBJ2-7; CDR3 protein: CASSEPYYEQYF